Listed below are T cell receptor beta chains from one sample, sequenced in a study of blood T cell repertoires in COVID-19. Assay: immunoSEQ multiplex PCR; the TCRdb copy retains only in-frame clones and omits some. The sample contains some 200,000 clones, about 86% of which appear only once. Sequencing was done on a sample of peripheral blood. Receptor source: a woman aged 70-85 years with acute or convalescent COVID-19. Both conserved end residues are part of each CDR3. D genes are given only for firm matches. Clone size is shown for a subset of rows, as once, few, many or a class of expanded clone.

j_gene	v_gene	abundance	d_gene	CDR3nt	CDR3aa
TRBJ1-1	TRBV19	.	.	TGTGCCAGTAGTCCCCTCCTCGGGGGTCGACAAAACACTGAAGCTTTCTTT	CASSPLLGGRQNTEAFF
TRBJ1-1	TRBV6-4	.	.	TGTGCCAGCACGACCGGGAGGGAGAACACTGAAGCTTTCTTT	CASTTGRENTEAFF
TRBJ1-1	TRBV3-1/TRBV3-2	.	TRBD1	TGTGCCAGCAGCCAGACAGGGGGGATGAACACTGAAGCTTTCTTT	CASSQTGGMNTEAFF
TRBJ1-3	TRBV5-4	few	.	TGTGCCAGCAGCTCGCAGGGTTCTTATGGAAACACCATATATTTT	CASSSQGSYGNTIYF
TRBJ1-1	TRBV10-2	.	TRBD1	TGCGCCAGCCTAGGAGGACAGGTCGGAGCTTTCTTT	CASLGGQVGAFF
TRBJ2-3	TRBV6-2/TRBV6-3	.	.	TGTGCCAGCAGTTACGAGCGGGGCACAGATACGCAGTATTTT	CASSYERGTDTQYF
TRBJ1-5	TRBV3-1/TRBV3-2	.	.	TGTGCCAGCAGCCAAGATCCCAGGGGCGGCAATCAGCCCCAGCATTTT	CASSQDPRGGNQPQHF
TRBJ1-2	TRBV7-2	.	TRBD1	TGTGCCAGCAGCTGGACAGGTGAAGGGAACTATGGCTACACCTTC	CASSWTGEGNYGYTF
TRBJ1-1	TRBV6-5	.	.	TGTGCCAGCAGTTACTCGATTGGGGGCGCGGGTACTGAAGCTTTCTTT	CASSYSIGGAGTEAFF
TRBJ1-5	TRBV7-2	.	.	TGTGCCAGCAGCCCGGCCGGGACTGTTCATCAGCCCCAGCATTTT	CASSPAGTVHQPQHF
TRBJ2-3	TRBV6-5	.	TRBD2	TGTGCCAGCAGCCGGACTAGCGGGCCCCAAGATACGCAGTATTTT	CASSRTSGPQDTQYF
TRBJ1-3	TRBV11-2	.	.	TGTGCCAGCAGCGTCGGGATGGGGAACACCATATATTTT	CASSVGMGNTIYF
TRBJ2-7	TRBV5-4	.	.	TGTGCCAGCAGCGCCGGACAGCCTTCCTCCTACGAGCAGTACTTC	CASSAGQPSSYEQYF
TRBJ1-5	TRBV7-2	.	.	TGTGCCAGCAGCTTTCAAAACAGCCAGCCCCAGCATTTT	CASSFQNSQPQHF
TRBJ1-1	TRBV18	.	.	TGTGCCAGCTCACCCCTCCCGGCAGCGCTAATGAACACTGAAGCTTTCTTT	CASSPLPAALMNTEAFF
TRBJ1-6	TRBV28	.	.	TGTGCCAGCAGTACCGGGACCTATAATTCACCCCTCCACTTT	CASSTGTYNSPLHF
TRBJ2-7	TRBV5-1	.	.	TGCGCCAGCAGTCCAAGAGCTCCTTCCTACGAGCAGTACTTC	CASSPRAPSYEQYF
TRBJ2-3	TRBV29-1	.	.	TGCAGCGTTGAAGACCCACTAGGCGGCACAGATACGCAGTATTTT	CSVEDPLGGTDTQYF
TRBJ1-2	TRBV6-2/TRBV6-3	.	.	TGTGCCAGCAGTTACTCCAGCAGGGGAGTCTATGGCTACACCTTC	CASSYSSRGVYGYTF
TRBJ1-6	TRBV19	.	.	TGTGCCAGTAGTACAAAGGACAACTCACCCCTCCACTTT	CASSTKDNSPLHF
TRBJ2-1	TRBV7-9	.	TRBD2	TGTGCCAGCAGCTTAATCCTAGCGGGAGAACATGAGCAGTTCTTC	CASSLILAGEHEQFF
TRBJ1-4	TRBV18	.	.	TGTGCCAGCTCACCAGGACAGCTTAATGAAAAACTGTTTTTT	CASSPGQLNEKLFF
TRBJ2-4	TRBV5-6	once	TRBD1	TGTGCCAGCATCCAGGGGGCCGAGGACATTCAGTACTTC	CASIQGAEDIQYF
TRBJ2-4	TRBV7-2	.	TRBD1	TGTGCCAGCAGCTTAGAAGGGGGCTTAGCCAAAAACATTCAGTACTTC	CASSLEGGLAKNIQYF
TRBJ1-5	TRBV3-1/TRBV3-2	.	.	TGTGCCAGCAGCCACCTCGGGAGCAATCAGCCCCAGCATTTT	CASSHLGSNQPQHF
TRBJ2-2	TRBV7-2	.	.	TGTGCCAGCATCGTGACTGGAATGACCGGGGAGCTGTTTTTT	CASIVTGMTGELFF
TRBJ1-2	TRBV7-2	.	.	TGTGCCAGCAGCTTAGGGGGGGTGAGCGCTAACTATGGCTACACCTTC	CASSLGGVSANYGYTF
TRBJ2-2	TRBV2	.	.	TGTGCCAGCAGGGCAGGGGGGAGGACCGGGGAGCTGTTTTTT	CASRAGGRTGELFF
TRBJ1-1	TRBV5-1	.	.	TGCGCCAGCAGCTCGAACCCGGGGTCGAACACTGAAGCTTTCTTT	CASSSNPGSNTEAFF
TRBJ1-5	TRBV7-9	.	TRBD1	TGTGCCAGCAGCGCACAGGGGGATAGCAATCAGCCCCAGCATTTT	CASSAQGDSNQPQHF
TRBJ1-5	TRBV19	few	.	TGTGCCAGTAGTTCTCGGGGAGGGCATCAGCCCCAGCATTTT	CASSSRGGHQPQHF
TRBJ2-1	TRBV10-3	.	TRBD2	TGTGCCATCGCAACTAGCGGGGATTCCTACAATGAGCAGTTCTTC	CAIATSGDSYNEQFF
TRBJ1-1	TRBV5-4	.	.	TGTGCCAGCAGCTCCTTAAGCATGAACACTGAAGCTTTCTTT	CASSSLSMNTEAFF
TRBJ2-7	TRBV5-8	.	TRBD1	TGTGCCAGCAGCTTCACAGGGGCCGTCTCCTACGAGCAGTACTTC	CASSFTGAVSYEQYF
TRBJ1-1	TRBV5-4	few	.	TGTGCCAGCAGCTGGGGGCCACAGAACACTGAAGCTTTCTTT	CASSWGPQNTEAFF
TRBJ2-5	TRBV5-1	.	TRBD1	TGCGCCAGCAGCTTACCGACAGGGGATATCGAGACCCAGTACTTC	CASSLPTGDIETQYF
TRBJ1-2	TRBV2	.	.	TGTGCCAGCAGTGAACAGGGTATCGGCTATGGCTACACCTTC	CASSEQGIGYGYTF
TRBJ1-4	TRBV19	.	TRBD1	TGTGCCAGTAGTATAGTTAGGGACAGGGGTTGGGAAAAACTGTTTTTT	CASSIVRDRGWEKLFF
TRBJ1-4	TRBV7-2	.	TRBD1	TGTGCCAGCAGCCAACAGGGGGCAACTAATGAAAAACTGTTTTTT	CASSQQGATNEKLFF
TRBJ1-1	TRBV18	.	.	TGTGCCAGCTCACCTATAACAGGGTCGGACACTGAAGCTTTCTTT	CASSPITGSDTEAFF
TRBJ1-6	TRBV12-3/TRBV12-4	.	.	TGTGCCAGCAGTTTGCGCCTCAATTCACCCCTCCACTTT	CASSLRLNSPLHF
TRBJ1-6	TRBV12-3/TRBV12-4	.	.	TGTGCCAGCAGTTTATGGGCGAGCTCACCCCTCCACTTT	CASSLWASSPLHF
TRBJ1-3	TRBV19	.	.	TGTGCCAGTATGCGGCAGAACTCTGGAAACACCATATATTTT	CASMRQNSGNTIYF
TRBJ1-6	TRBV27	.	.	TGTGCCAGCAGTTTAGCTCCAGTTAATTCACCCCTCCACTTT	CASSLAPVNSPLHF
TRBJ1-5	TRBV27	.	.	TGTGCCAGCGCCGCGGGGAATCAGCCCCAGCATTTT	CASAAGNQPQHF
TRBJ1-2	TRBV6-5	.	TRBD1	TGTGCCAGCAGTTACGGGGACAGGTTGTTGGGATATGGCTACACCTTC	CASSYGDRLLGYGYTF
TRBJ1-4	TRBV19	.	.	TGTGCCAGTAGTGTGAGGAATAATGAAAAACTGTTTTTT	CASSVRNNEKLFF
TRBJ1-1	TRBV15	.	.	TGTGCCACCAGTGAGGGTCGGATGGGGAACACTGAAGCTTTCTTT	CATSEGRMGNTEAFF
TRBJ1-1	TRBV7-8	.	.	TGTGCCAGCAGCTTGTGGGCAGGGATGAACACTGAAGCTTTCTTT	CASSLWAGMNTEAFF
TRBJ2-2	TRBV5-1	.	TRBD2	TGCGCCAGCAGCTCCGGACTAGCGGGAGTGGGCACCGGGGAGCTGTTTTTT	CASSSGLAGVGTGELFF
TRBJ2-1	TRBV4-1	.	TRBD2	TGCGCCAGCAGCCAAGTATTCGGACTAGCGGGGAATGAGCAGTTCTTC	CASSQVFGLAGNEQFF
TRBJ2-7	TRBV19	.	TRBD1	TGTGCCAGTAGTACACCACAGGGGTTGTCCTACGAGCAGTACTTC	CASSTPQGLSYEQYF
TRBJ1-1	TRBV7-9	once	.	TGTGCCAGCAGCCCCCGAAGCGGTAACACTGAAGCTTTCTTT	CASSPRSGNTEAFF
TRBJ2-2	TRBV7-8	.	.	TGTGCCAGCAGCCTCCCGGGGTCGTTACAGTCTGGGGAGCTGTTTTTT	CASSLPGSLQSGELFF
TRBJ2-1	TRBV11-2	.	.	TGTGCCAGCAGCTTAGGATTCTTCGGCAATGAGCAGTTCTTC	CASSLGFFGNEQFF
TRBJ2-3	TRBV19	few	TRBD1	TGTGCCAGTAGTATAGGAAGGGGGCACACAGATACGCAGTATTTT	CASSIGRGHTDTQYF
TRBJ1-5	TRBV2	.	TRBD1	TGTGCCAGCAGAGGGACAGGCGACAATCAGCCCCAGCATTTT	CASRGTGDNQPQHF